This is a list of T cell receptor beta chains from one sample in a study of breast tumors, draining lymph nodes, adjacent tissues. TCRdb analysed the multiplex PCR reads with MiXCR anew, one entry per CDR3 protein. The sample has a few hundred thousand distinct CDR3 sequences, under 40% seen once; the top ten hold over 3.5%. The sample comprised axillary lymph node tissue. The receptor set was obtained from a female donor with breast cancer. Some clones in this sample may be carry-over from other donors' samples. Both conserved end residues are part of each CDR3. Each record gives: CDR3 length, J gene, V gene, CDR3 protein.

15 | TRBJ2-1 | TRBV5-4 | CASSQGLASSNEQFF
17 | TRBJ2-3 | TRBV9 | CASSPFSAGVSTDTQYF
14 | TRBJ1-2 | TRBV5-1 | CASSRTGTGNGYTF
14 | TRBJ1-3 | TRBV5-1 | CASSLGTDGNTIYF
16 | TRBJ2-5 | TRBV19 | CASSIRGRSDQETQYF
13 | TRBJ2-5 | TRBV6-2/TRBV6-3 | CASSYGGRETQYF
13 | TRBJ2-1 | TRBV10-3 | CAIKAGAVGEQFF
15 | TRBJ2-1 | TRBV7-2 | CASSLKLAVNNEQFF
14 | TRBJ2-7 | TRBV12-3/TRBV12-4 | CASSFFRGAHEQYF
12 | TRBJ1-2 | TRBV29-1 | CSVGTGSGGYTF
13 | TRBJ2-5 | TRBV6-5 | CASSYPGSGTQYF
15 | TRBJ2-7 | TRBV2 | CASSYAEGGPSEQYF
15 | TRBJ2-2 | TRBV9 | CASPRGGDPTGELFF
15 | TRBJ2-5 | TRBV18 | CASSPTGSSQETQYF
16 | TRBJ2-7 | TRBV7-8 | CASSFGLAGRSYEQYF
12 | TRBJ2-3 | TRBV7-2 | CASSNGGRGAVF
13 | TRBJ2-1 | TRBV20-1 | CSAPGTTYNEQFF
18 | TRBJ1-5 | TRBV5-1 | CASSFSGQGPNGNQPQHF
13 | TRBJ1-4 | TRBV29-1 | CSVVLGGEGKLFF
16 | TRBJ2-5 | TRBV11-3 | CASSLGSGSPQETQYF
12 | TRBJ2-5 | TRBV20-1 | CSARLAGETQYF
16 | TRBJ1-6 | TRBV7-3 | CASSLLGQGLDSPLHF
14 | TRBJ1-6 | TRBV27 | CASSLAQNNSPLHF
14 | TRBJ2-3 | TRBV19 | CASTDPRGQDTQYF
15 | TRBJ2-2 | TRBV5-1 | CASSYDSLNTGELFF
13 | TRBJ2-3 | TRBV20-1 | CSASSPWRDTQYF
14 | TRBJ2-5 | TRBV10-3 | CALSGGDTGETQYF
16 | TRBJ2-5 | TRBV14 | CASRSTSGGLKETQYF
12 | TRBJ1-1 | TRBV12-3/TRBV12-4 | CASSRQWTEAFF
15 | TRBJ2-2 | TRBV9 | CASSVTPKNTGELFF
14 | TRBJ2-2 | TRBV20-1 | CSAQRGGRTGELFF
15 | TRBJ1-6 | TRBV6-5 | CAGSAGSSYNSPLHF
15 | TRBJ1-2 | TRBV18 | CASSTTGKINYGYTF
11 | TRBJ2-5 | TRBV20-1 | CSARVKETQYF
14 | TRBJ2-2 | TRBV6-5 | CASSHSLATGELFF
14 | TRBJ1-6 | TRBV20-1 | CSARKTGEYSPLHF
13 | TRBJ1-2 | TRBV7-2 | CASSLDPASGNTF
18 | TRBJ1-3 | TRBV7-8 | CASSSPRGSFNSGNTIYF
14 | TRBJ1-1 | TRBV2 | CASSGGVMNTEAFF
8 | TRBJ1-2 | TRBV29-1 | CSVPGYTF
15 | TRBJ2-2 | TRBV27 | CASSTRQANTGELFF
14 | TRBJ2-7 | TRBV10-3 | CASKATSTTYEQYF
14 | TRBJ2-3 | TRBV20-1 | CSAVGGQGTDTQYF
14 | TRBJ1-3 | TRBV5-1 | CASSWGAVGNTIYF
15 | TRBJ2-3 | TRBV9 | CASSVGRTRTDTQYF
15 | TRBJ2-3 | TRBV20-1 | CSAKRTSGRTDTQYF
18 | TRBJ2-1 | TRBV24-1 | CATSESGASGSAYNEQFF
15 | TRBJ1-4 | TRBV6-5 | CASSNDPLNREKLFF
15 | TRBJ1-2 | TRBV20-1 | CSARSYGGQNYGYTF
11 | TRBJ2-5 | TRBV20-1 | CSASGGGTQYF
18 | TRBJ2-5 | TRBV12-5 | CASGLAGTGTMMEETQYF
15 | TRBJ2-6 | TRBV4-2 | CASSKGTSGANVLTF
15 | TRBJ1-3 | TRBV6-5 | CASSYSQNSGNTIYF